This passage covers 5 T cell receptor beta chains from one sample sequenced in a study of tumor-infiltrating lymphocytes in localized non-small cell lung cancer. Repertoires were generated with immunoSEQ multiplex PCR, while TCRdb's copy carries only in-frame clones and drops some. Of roughly 13,000 clones in the sample, 65% to 85% are singletons; the top ten hold 12%. Input material: uninvolved lung tissue not adjacent to the tumor. All receptors derive from a human donor with non-small cell lung cancer.

This clone was seen a single time. The V gene is TRBV4-1, the J gene TRBJ1-1; D not resolved. This CDR3 region has 14 residues. Germline values: CDR1 MGHRA, CDR2 YSYEKL. V lost 1 base and J 2 bases, leaving 8 bases between the germline ends. The DNA for the CDR3 is TGCGCCAGCAGCCAAGGGACCATAAACACTGAAGCTTTCTTT. Its translation: CASSQGTINTEAFF.

This clone appeared a few times. The chain combines TRBV30 with TRBJ1-2, with TRBD1 matching 9 bases. The trim removed 0 bases at V and 2 bases at J, leaving 4 bases unmatched. Germline V CDR1 and CDR2: GTSNPN, SVGIG (reference sequence). The CDR3 runs 15 residues. The CDR3 coding sequence is TGTGCCTGGAGTGTATGGGACAGGGAAAACTATGGCTACACCTTC. Residues: CAWSVWDRENYGYTF.

This clone was seen only a few times. The V and J genes are TRBV29-1 and TRBJ1-5; D uncertain. The CDR3 loop spans 13 amino acids. The germline gives CDR1 SQVTM, CDR2 ANQGSEA. V lost 4 bases to trimming and J lost 4 bases, with 11 bases between them. CDR3 DNA: TGCAGCGTTGCGGTTTGGGGAAATCAGCCCCAGCATTTT. Translating it yields CSVAVWGNQPQHF.

This clone has a handful of counts. The chain joins TRBV4-3 to TRBJ2-2; maybe TRBD2 (7 bases). Looked up from germline, CDR1 is LGHNA and CDR2 is YSLEER. Between the trimmed V and J ends, which lost 3 bases and 1 base, there was a span of 9 bases. CDR3 length: 15 amino acids. CDR3 sequence: CASSQGGGNTGELFF. Here the CDR3 DNA reads TGCGCCAGCAGCCAGGGAGGGGGGAACACCGGGGAGCTGTTTTTT.

The rearrangement links TRBV19 to TRBJ1-1, with 9 bases lining up with TRBD1. With V trimmed by 3 bases and J by 2 bases, 22 bases remained unmatched. Germline V CDR1 and CDR2: LNHDA, SQIVND (reference sequence). This CDR3 comprises 21 residues. The CDR3 nucleotides are TGTGCCAGTAGTATTAGTGTTTTGAAGAGGGGACAGGGAGGAGGAAACACTGAAGCTTTCTTT. As protein: CASSISVLKRGQGGGNTEAFF.